This TCR beta chain appears in the sequencing data of a study of T cell repertoires in cytomegalovirus infection. Study-level background: Indicated by public TCR beta signatures were CMV infection and matching HLA type. Findings and caveats of the study: The ex vivo response was dominated by HLA-C-restricted CMV-specific TCR beta clonotypes. CMV carriers having the relevant HLA were flagged by cumulative public TCR beta family frequency.

Germline CDR1 and CDR2: DFQATT and SNEGSKA (reference sequence). Between the trimmed V and J ends, which lost 2 bases and 2 bases, there was a span of 11 bases. This CDR3 is built from 14 residues. TCRdb re-analysed the reads in MiXCR, keeping a single row per CDR3 protein. This table holds some 300,000 distinct CDR3 sequences, around a sixth found once. This clonotype was observed a few times. As yet, its antigen is unknown. This sequence originates from a human donor in good health (CMV status not recorded). Some clones in this sample may be carry-over from other donors' samples. The sample comprised PBMCs. The V call is TRBV20-1, the J call TRBJ2-3; D not resolved. Here the CDR3 DNA reads TGCAGTGCTAGAAAGGGCGATACCACAGATACGCAGTATTTT. It translates to CSARKGDTTDTQYF.